This entry features one TCR beta chain sequence. This sample stems from a study of OX40 agonist ivuxolimab in advanced cancers. CDR3 length: 16 amino acids. Unmatched junction bases numbered 10, after V lost 5 bases and J lost 0 bases. Germline V gives CDR1 PRHDT, CDR2 FYEKMQ (reference sequence). Method: immunoSEQ multiplex PCR; TCRdb's copy keeps in-frame clones and lacks some. Of some 64,000 clones in the sample, approximately 84% were seen once. This chain joins TRBV13 and TRBJ2-7; 7 bases align to TRBD1. The sequencing here drew on CD4+ or CD8+ T cells sorted from blood, taken in a trial of the OX40 agonist ivuxolimab. This sequence was found in an adult with an advanced solid tumor such as melanoma, head and neck, liver or kidney cancer. CDR3 protein: CASSLTGQRNSYEQYF. The CDR3, as DNA: TGTGCCAGCAGCCTAACGGGACAGCGAAACTCCTACGAGCAGTACTTC.